This entry is about one T cell receptor beta chain. No antigen is known for it. The data belong to a study of cytotoxic CD8 clonotypes in ibrutinib-treated CLL. About the study: By median around 74 months, around twelve had progressed and about 15 stayed remitted; responses had been 2 complete and 25 or so partial. Response samples were obtained once patients had received a median 12 months of treatment, range 6 to 36. Findings and caveats of the study: Public clonotypes occurred uncommonly; on treatment, they contracted or remained stable.

Germline assignment: CDR1 SQVTM and CDR2 ANQGSEA. Unmatched junction bases numbered 7, after V lost 6 bases and J lost 5 bases. The CDR3 contains 13 residues. A 1 in 200,000 to 1 in 1 million T cell depth was the sequencing target. Libraries were prepared by immunoSEQ multiplex PCR; TCRdb keeps only in-frame clonotypes and omits some of them. The data hold 20,000 to 25,000 clones, with about 69% observed a single time. The chain carries TRBV29-1 and TRBJ2-5; TRBD1 agrees at 9 bases. This specimen was PBMCs, taken after 12 months of ibrutinib treatment. This TCR derives from a human donor with chronic lymphocytic leukemia. The CDR3 protein is CSVGRDRAETQYF. The DNA for the CDR3 is TGCAGCGTCGGTCGGGACAGGGCTGAGACCCAGTACTTC.